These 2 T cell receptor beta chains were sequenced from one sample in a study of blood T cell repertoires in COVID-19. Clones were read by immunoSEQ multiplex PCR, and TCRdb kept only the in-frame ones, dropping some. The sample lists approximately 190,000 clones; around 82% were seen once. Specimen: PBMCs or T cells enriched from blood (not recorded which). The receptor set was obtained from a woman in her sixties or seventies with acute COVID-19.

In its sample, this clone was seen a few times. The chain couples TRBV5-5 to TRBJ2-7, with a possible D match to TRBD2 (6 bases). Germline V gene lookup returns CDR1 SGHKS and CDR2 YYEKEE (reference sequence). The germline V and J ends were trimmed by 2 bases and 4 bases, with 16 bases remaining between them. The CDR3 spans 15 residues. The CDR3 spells CASSFIAVDSYEQYF. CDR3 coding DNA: TGTGCCAGCAGCTTTATAGCGGTCGACAGTTACGAGCAGTACTTC.

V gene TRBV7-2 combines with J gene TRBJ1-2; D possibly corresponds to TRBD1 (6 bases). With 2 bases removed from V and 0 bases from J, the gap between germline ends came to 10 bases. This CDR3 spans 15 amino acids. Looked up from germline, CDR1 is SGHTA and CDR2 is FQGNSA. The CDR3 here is CASSLRQASNYGYTF. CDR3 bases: TGTGCCAGCAGCTTACGACAGGCCTCTAACTATGGCTACACCTTC.